The rows below give T cell receptor beta chains drawn from one sample of a study of T cells in Graves' hyperthyroidism and ophthalmopathy. TCRdb processed the multiplex PCR reads anew with MiXCR; each CDR3 protein has one entry. The data show 650,000 to 850,000 distinct CDR3 sequences, around a sixth seen once. Sequencing was carried out using blood. All receptors come from a woman aged 50 to 65 with Graves' hyperthyroidism that later progressed to Graves' ophthalmopathy. The CDR3 runs from the conserved cysteine through the conserved F or W. Each record gives: CDR3 length, D gene, J gene, V gene, clone size, CDR3 DNA, CDR3 protein. The D gene is left open where the match is weak. The listing skips clone size in some rows; elsewhere it reads once, few, many or a size class.

len: 14
d_gene: TRBD1
j_gene: TRBJ1-1
v_gene: TRBV5-6
abundance: NA
CDR3nt: TGTGCCAGCAGCACAGGGGACCTGAGCACTGAAGCTTTCTTT
CDR3aa: CASSTGDLSTEAFF

len: 19
d_gene: TRBD1
j_gene: TRBJ1-1
v_gene: TRBV12-5
abundance: NA
CDR3nt: TGTGCTAGTGGTTTCACGTTACCGGGACAGGGGGAAATGAACACTGAAGCTTTCTTT
CDR3aa: CASGFTLPGQGEMNTEAFF

len: 12
d_gene: NA
j_gene: TRBJ2-1
v_gene: TRBV3-1
abundance: many
CDR3nt: TGTGCCAGCAGCCTGAACCACAATGAGCAGTTCTTC
CDR3aa: CASSLNHNEQFF

len: 16
d_gene: NA
j_gene: TRBJ2-1
v_gene: TRBV4-1
abundance: few
CDR3nt: TGCGCCAGCAGCCAAGATCCAGGGGTTGACGCCAATGAGCAGTTCTTC
CDR3aa: CASSQDPGVDANEQFF

len: 12
d_gene: NA
j_gene: TRBJ1-2
v_gene: TRBV7-9
abundance: many
CDR3nt: TGTGCCAGCAGCATATACGACAAGGGCTACACCTTC
CDR3aa: CASSIYDKGYTF

len: 15
d_gene: NA
j_gene: TRBJ2-2
v_gene: TRBV27
abundance: NA
CDR3nt: TGTGCCAGCAGTGCACCACAGGGTGGCACCGGGGAGCTGTTTTTT
CDR3aa: CASSAPQGGTGELFF

len: 11
d_gene: NA
j_gene: TRBJ1-1
v_gene: TRBV29-1
abundance: NA
CDR3nt: TGCAGCGTTTACCATAATGTGCGAGCTTTCTTT
CDR3aa: CSVYHNVRAFF

len: 14
d_gene: TRBD1
j_gene: TRBJ2-5
v_gene: TRBV10-3
abundance: few
CDR3nt: TGTGCCATCAGTGTTCCGGGACAGCAAGAGACCCAGTACTTC
CDR3aa: CAISVPGQQETQYF

len: 16
d_gene: NA
j_gene: TRBJ1-5
v_gene: TRBV19
abundance: NA
CDR3nt: TGTGCCAGTAGTATAGCGGCAGGGAATGGCAATCAGCCCCAGCATTTT
CDR3aa: CASSIAAGNGNQPQHF

len: 11
d_gene: NA
j_gene: TRBJ2-3
v_gene: TRBV7-8
abundance: few
CDR3nt: TGTGCCAGCAGAGTTCTAGATACGCAGTATTTT
CDR3aa: CASRVLDTQYF

len: 13
d_gene: TRBD2
j_gene: TRBJ2-5
v_gene: TRBV7-6
abundance: NA
CDR3nt: TGTGCCAGCAGCCGACTAGCTACAGAGACCCAGTACTTC
CDR3aa: CASSRLATETQYF

len: 18
d_gene: TRBD2
j_gene: TRBJ2-1
v_gene: TRBV7-6
abundance: once
CDR3nt: TGTGCCAGCAGCTCCAGGGAGGGACGCCGGAGCTCCTACAATGAGCAGTTCTTC
CDR3aa: CASSSREGRRSSYNEQFF

len: 17
d_gene: NA
j_gene: TRBJ1-1
v_gene: TRBV7-2
abundance: many
CDR3nt: TGTGCCAGCAGCTTAGTTCGGGTCATCCGCATGAACACTGAAGCTTTCTTT
CDR3aa: CASSLVRVIRMNTEAFF

len: 18
d_gene: TRBD1
j_gene: TRBJ1-1
v_gene: TRBV12-3/TRBV12-4
abundance: many
CDR3nt: TGTGCCAGCAGTTTTCCACGGGGGAACAGGGGAATGAACACTGAAGCTTTCTTT
CDR3aa: CASSFPRGNRGMNTEAFF

len: 13
d_gene: NA
j_gene: TRBJ2-1
v_gene: TRBV7-2
abundance: NA
CDR3nt: TGTGTCAGCAGCTTAGTTGACGGCCCTGAGCAGTTCTTC
CDR3aa: CVSSLVDGPEQFF

len: 14
d_gene: NA
j_gene: TRBJ1-1
v_gene: TRBV7-8
abundance: many
CDR3nt: TGTGCCAGCAGCTCCCTCCCAATGAACACTGAAGCTTTCTTT
CDR3aa: CASSSLPMNTEAFF

len: 12
d_gene: NA
j_gene: TRBJ2-1
v_gene: TRBV11-2
abundance: NA
CDR3nt: TGTGCCAGCAGCGCCGCGTGGAATGAGCAGTTCTTC
CDR3aa: CASSAAWNEQFF

len: 15
d_gene: TRBD2
j_gene: TRBJ2-3
v_gene: TRBV6-2/TRBV6-3
abundance: few
CDR3nt: TGTGCCAGCAGTTACTCGACTAGCGGTAGTAATACGCAGTATTTT
CDR3aa: CASSYSTSGSNTQYF

len: 15
d_gene: NA
j_gene: TRBJ2-7
v_gene: TRBV3-1
abundance: many
CDR3nt: TGTGCCAGCAGCCAAGAGGAGGACAGTGAATACGAGCAGTACTTC
CDR3aa: CASSQEEDSEYEQYF

len: 15
d_gene: NA
j_gene: TRBJ1-2
v_gene: TRBV27
abundance: NA
CDR3nt: TGTGCCAGCAGTTCCCTCGCGTCAGGGCTCTATGGCTACACCTTC
CDR3aa: CASSSLASGLYGYTF

len: 13
d_gene: TRBD1
j_gene: TRBJ2-7
v_gene: TRBV27
abundance: few
CDR3nt: TGTGCCAGCAGTTACAGGGGTCCCTACGAGCAGTACTTC
CDR3aa: CASSYRGPYEQYF

len: 17
d_gene: TRBD1
j_gene: TRBJ2-2
v_gene: TRBV11-3
abundance: many
CDR3nt: TGTGCCAGCAGCAGGGGGACAGGGGCAGGGAACACCGGGGAGCTGTTTTTT
CDR3aa: CASSRGTGAGNTGELFF

len: 11
d_gene: NA
j_gene: TRBJ1-4
v_gene: TRBV30
abundance: NA
CDR3nt: TGTGCCTGGAGCGGACTTGAAAAACTGTTTTTT
CDR3aa: CAWSGLEKLFF

len: 16
d_gene: TRBD2
j_gene: TRBJ2-1
v_gene: TRBV20-1
abundance: NA
CDR3nt: TGCAGTGCTCAGCACGTGGGACTAGCGGGGGGGCGTGAGCAGTTCTTC
CDR3aa: CSAQHVGLAGGREQFF

len: 14
d_gene: NA
j_gene: TRBJ2-7
v_gene: TRBV6-2/TRBV6-3
abundance: once
CDR3nt: TGTGCCAGCAGTTCCTACCGGGCCCCGGTCGAGCAGTACTTC
CDR3aa: CASSSYRAPVEQYF

len: 15
d_gene: NA
j_gene: TRBJ1-1
v_gene: TRBV19
abundance: NA
CDR3nt: TGTGCCAGTACCACCTATATACAGGGAGACACTGAAGCTTTCTTT
CDR3aa: CASTTYIQGDTEAFF

len: 16
d_gene: NA
j_gene: TRBJ1-5
v_gene: TRBV2
abundance: many
CDR3nt: TGTGCCAGCAGTGAAGCGCTTCTTGGGGGGGGCGCGCCCCAGCATTTT
CDR3aa: CASSEALLGGGAPQHF

len: 12
d_gene: NA
j_gene: TRBJ1-1
v_gene: TRBV6-1
abundance: many
CDR3nt: TGTGCCGAAGAGGGATTGAACACTGAAGCTTTCTTT
CDR3aa: CAEEGLNTEAFF

len: 16
d_gene: TRBD2
j_gene: TRBJ2-1
v_gene: TRBV6-5
abundance: few
CDR3nt: TGTGCCAGCAGTTCCCGCGGGGGGCTCACCTACAATGAGCAGTTCTTC
CDR3aa: CASSSRGGLTYNEQFF

len: 17
d_gene: TRBD1
j_gene: TRBJ1-2
v_gene: TRBV20-1
abundance: NA
CDR3nt: TGCAGTGCTAGAAATCCGGACAGGGGATTACTATTATATGGCTACACCTTC
CDR3aa: CSARNPDRGLLLYGYTF